The 2 T cell receptor beta chains given below trace back to one sample, sequenced in a study of cytomegalovirus exposure and HLA in healthy donors. Use of 60 Vbeta and 13 Jbeta primers characterized the PCR. Clones were read by immunoSEQ multiplex PCR, and TCRdb kept only the in-frame ones, dropping some. The table lists about 200,000 clones, around 77% of them singletons. Sequencing was carried out using PBMCs. The receptor set was obtained from a woman under 40 in good health and CMV-seronegative.

This chain uses TRBV18 with TRBJ1-3; possibly TRBD1 for D (5 bases). The CDR3 totals 18 residues. Trimming removed 0 bases from V and 3 bases from J, with 18 bases in between. Per the germline V gene, CDR1 is KGHSH and CDR2 is LQKENI. The CDR3 spells CASSPPYRQIGLGNTIYF. The DNA of the CDR3 is TGTGCCAGCTCACCACCGTACAGGCAAATTGGTCTTGGAAACACCATATATTTT.

The chain has TRBV28 and TRBJ1-5; TRBD1 aligns across 8 bases. This CDR3 comprises 16 residues. Germline-derived CDR1 and CDR2 are MDHEN and SYDVKM. Unmatched junction bases numbered 14, after V lost 8 bases and J lost 5 bases. The CDR3 loop reads CASLRTGHLKYQPQHF. CDR3 nucleotide sequence: TGTGCCAGCCTAAGGACAGGGCATTTGAAGTATCAGCCCCAGCATTTT.